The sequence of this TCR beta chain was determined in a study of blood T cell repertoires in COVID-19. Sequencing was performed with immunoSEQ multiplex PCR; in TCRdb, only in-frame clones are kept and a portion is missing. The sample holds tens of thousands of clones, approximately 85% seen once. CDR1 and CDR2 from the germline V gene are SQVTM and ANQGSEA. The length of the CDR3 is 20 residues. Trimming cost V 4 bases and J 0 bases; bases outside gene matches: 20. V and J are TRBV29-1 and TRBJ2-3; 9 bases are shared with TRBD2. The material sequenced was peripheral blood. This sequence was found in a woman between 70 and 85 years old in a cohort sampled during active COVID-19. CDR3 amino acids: CSVVPYLTSGSLFSTDTQYF. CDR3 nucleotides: TGCAGCGTTGTCCCCTACCTGACTAGCGGTTCCCTCTTTAGCACAGATACGCAGTATTTT.